Following are 7 T cell receptor beta chains from one sample sequenced in a study of blood T cell repertoires in COVID-19. Clones were read by immunoSEQ multiplex PCR, and TCRdb kept only the in-frame ones, dropping some. This sample has 100,000 to 150,000 clones, with about 77% found just once. Sequencing was performed on peripheral blood. The receptor source for this set is a human donor in a cohort sampled during active COVID-19.

This clone was observed once. The chain combines TRBV29-1 with TRBJ1-3, with no clear D. Per the germline V gene, CDR1 is SQVTM and CDR2 is ANQGSEA. With 4 bases removed from V and 2 bases from J, the gap between germline ends came to 15 bases. CDR3 length equals 15 residues. CDR3 in DNA: TGCAGCGTTGGTGACCTCCAGGAAACTGGAAACACCATATATTTT. Protein sequence: CSVGDLQETGNTIYF.

The chain has TRBV4-1 and TRBJ2-7, with TRBD1 matching 7 bases. V lost 4 bases, J lost 0 bases, and 6 bases stayed unmatched. The CDR3 consists of 15 residues. From germline, CDR1 is MGHRA and CDR2 YSYEKL. CDR3 coding DNA: TGCGCCAGCAGCCTACGACAGGGATTCTCCTACGAGCAGTACTTC. Encoded protein: CASSLRQGFSYEQYF.

This chain uses TRBV7-2 with TRBJ2-1; 9 nucleotides align to TRBD2. J lost 9 bases, V lost 5 bases, and 2 bases had no gene match. Germline V lookup: CDR1 SGHTA, CDR2 FQGNSA. The CDR3 sequence is 12 residues long. The CDR3 nucleotides are TGTGCCAGCAGCGAGGGACTAGCTGAGCAGTTCTTC. Its protein is CASSEGLAEQFF.

This chain joins TRBV9 and TRBJ2-3; 7 nucleotides agree with TRBD1. The germline gives CDR1 SGDLS, CDR2 YYNGEE. This CDR3 comprises 15 residues. Trimming removed 1 base from V and 2 bases from J; junction bases left unmatched: 4. CDR3 sequence: CASSVRDRYTDTQYF. For the CDR3, the DNA is TGTGCCAGCAGCGTACGGGACAGATACACAGATACGCAGTATTTT.

The V call is TRBV5-6, the J call TRBJ1-2; D is undetermined. V gave up 1 base and J gave up 3 bases, with 10 bases separating them. The CDR3 has 14 residues. Germline V gene data show CDR1 as SGHDT and CDR2 as YYEEEE. The CDR3 is CASSLMAADYGYTF. The CDR3 DNA sequence: TGTGCCAGCAGCTTGATGGCAGCGGACTATGGCTACACCTTC.

Comments on this clone: One junction end does not reproduce the germline sequence, and a read error may be involved. The chain has TRBV5-3 and TRBJ2-7; 13 positions match TRBD2. TRBV5-3 is assigned to the ORF class and has an uncertain function. The length of the CDR3 is 16 residues. Written as DNA, the CDR3 is TGTGCCAGAAGCTTAGGGACTAGCGGGGTACCCTACAAGCAGTACTTC. This codes for CARSLGTSGVPYKQYF.

The sample holds a few counts of this clone. The genes are TRBV28 and TRBJ1-4; no reliable D call. There are 13 residues in the CDR3. V was shortened by 11 bases and J by 8 bases, with 18 bases between the two germline ends. Germline V gives CDR1 MDHEN, CDR2 SYDVKM. The CDR3 nucleotides are TGTGCCTCATGGGGAGGTTCGAGAGAAAAACTGTTTTTT. It translates to CASWGGSREKLFF. Full variable domain (outside the CDR3, taken from reference TRBV28 and TRBJ1-4): DVKVTQSSRYLVKRTGEKVFLECVQDMDHENMFWYRQDPGLGLRLIYFSYDVKMKEKGDIPEGYSVSREKKERFSLILESASTNQTSMYLCASWGGSREKLFFGSGTQLSVL.